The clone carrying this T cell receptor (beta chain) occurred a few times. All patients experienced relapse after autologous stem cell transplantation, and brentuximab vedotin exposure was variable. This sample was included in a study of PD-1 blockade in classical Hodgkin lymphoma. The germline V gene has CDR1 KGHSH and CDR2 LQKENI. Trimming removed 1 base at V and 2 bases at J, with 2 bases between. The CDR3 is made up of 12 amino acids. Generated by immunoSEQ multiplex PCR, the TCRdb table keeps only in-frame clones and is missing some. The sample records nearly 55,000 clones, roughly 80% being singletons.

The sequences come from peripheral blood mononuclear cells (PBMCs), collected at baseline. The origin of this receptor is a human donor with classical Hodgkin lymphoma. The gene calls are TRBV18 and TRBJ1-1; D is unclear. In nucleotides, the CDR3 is TGTGCCAGCTCACCACTAAACACTGAAGCTTTCTTT. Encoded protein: CASSPLNTEAFF.